This T cell receptor (beta chain) was sequenced during a study of control samples from healthy donors and cancer patients. The data were produced by immunoSEQ multiplex PCR, yet TCRdb's version contains in-frame clones alone and is incomplete. The sample carries approximately 150,000 clones, 75% to 90% recorded once. Germline V gene lookup returns CDR1 SGHDN and CDR2 FVKESK. The CDR3 is 12 residues long. V was pared by 4 bases and J by 4 bases, with 7 bases between. A single count supports this clone. The sample was blood. The genes are TRBV14 and TRBJ1-2, with D tentatively TRBD1 (5 bases). The receptor comes from a man aged 30-40 years in good health. The CDR3 region is CASSPGGYGYTF. CDR3 coding DNA: TGTGCCAGCAGCCCCGGGGGCTATGGCTACACCTTC.